The sequence of this TCR beta chain was determined in a study of T cells in Graves' hyperthyroidism and ophthalmopathy. This clonotype appeared a few times. Per germline, CDR1 GTSNPN and CDR2 SVGIG (reference sequence). There are 12 residues in the CDR3. V was shortened by 4 bases and J by 5 bases, with 11 bases between the two germline ends. The investigators amplified TCR beta CDR3 regions from RNA transcripts. Primed by the HTBI set, a first-round RT-PCR was run on the TCR CDR3. One entry per CDR3 protein results from TCRdb running MiXCR on the multiplex PCR reads. The repertoire holds approximately 330,000 distinct CDR3 sequences, with roughly a fifth as singletons.

J is TRBJ1-2 and V is TRBV30; D not certain. The receptor comes from a woman in her forties or fifties with Graves' hyperthyroidism. Specimen: blood. CDR3 in DNA: TGTGCCTGGACCCGAGGGCGTTATGGCTACACCTTC. It is translated as CAWTRGRYGYTF.